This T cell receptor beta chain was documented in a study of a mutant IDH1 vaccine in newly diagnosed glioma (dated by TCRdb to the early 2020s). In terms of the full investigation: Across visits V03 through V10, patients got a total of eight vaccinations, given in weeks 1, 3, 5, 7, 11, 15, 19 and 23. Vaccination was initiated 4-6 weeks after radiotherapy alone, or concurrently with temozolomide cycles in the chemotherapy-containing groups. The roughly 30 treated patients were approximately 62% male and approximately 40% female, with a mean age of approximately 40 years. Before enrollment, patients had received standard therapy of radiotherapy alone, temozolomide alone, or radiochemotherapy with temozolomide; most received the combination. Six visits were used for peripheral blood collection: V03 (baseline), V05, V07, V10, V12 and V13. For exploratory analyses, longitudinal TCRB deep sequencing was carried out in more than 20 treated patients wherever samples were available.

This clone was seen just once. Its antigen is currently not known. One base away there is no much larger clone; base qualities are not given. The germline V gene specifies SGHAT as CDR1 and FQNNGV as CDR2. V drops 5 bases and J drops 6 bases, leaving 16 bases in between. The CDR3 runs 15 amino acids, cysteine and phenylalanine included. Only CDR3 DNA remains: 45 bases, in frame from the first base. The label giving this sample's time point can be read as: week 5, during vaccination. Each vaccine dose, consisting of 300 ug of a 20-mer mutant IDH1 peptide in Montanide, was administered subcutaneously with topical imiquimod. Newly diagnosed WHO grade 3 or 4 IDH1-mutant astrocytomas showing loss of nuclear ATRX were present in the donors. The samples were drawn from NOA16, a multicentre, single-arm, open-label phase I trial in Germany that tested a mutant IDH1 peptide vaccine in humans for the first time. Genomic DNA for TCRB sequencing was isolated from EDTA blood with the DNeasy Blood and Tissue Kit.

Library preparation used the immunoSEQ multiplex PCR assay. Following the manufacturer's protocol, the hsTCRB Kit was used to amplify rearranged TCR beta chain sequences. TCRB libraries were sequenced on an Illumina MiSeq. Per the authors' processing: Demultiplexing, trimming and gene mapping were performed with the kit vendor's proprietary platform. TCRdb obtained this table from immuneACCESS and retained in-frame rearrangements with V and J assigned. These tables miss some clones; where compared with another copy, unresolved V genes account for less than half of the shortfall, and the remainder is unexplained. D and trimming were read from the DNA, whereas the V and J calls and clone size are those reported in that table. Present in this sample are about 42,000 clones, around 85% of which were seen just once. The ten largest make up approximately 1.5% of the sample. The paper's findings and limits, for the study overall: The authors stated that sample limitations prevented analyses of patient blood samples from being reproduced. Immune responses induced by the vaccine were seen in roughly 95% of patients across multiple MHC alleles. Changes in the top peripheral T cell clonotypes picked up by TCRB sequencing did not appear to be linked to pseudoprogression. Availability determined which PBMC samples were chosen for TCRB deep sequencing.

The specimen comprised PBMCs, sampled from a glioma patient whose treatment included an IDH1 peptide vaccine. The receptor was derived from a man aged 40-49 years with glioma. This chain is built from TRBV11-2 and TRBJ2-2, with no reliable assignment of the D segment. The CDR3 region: CASSVLTGFPGELFF. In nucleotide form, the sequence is TGTGCCAGCAGCGTACTCACGGGTTTCCCCGGGGAGCTGTTTTTT.